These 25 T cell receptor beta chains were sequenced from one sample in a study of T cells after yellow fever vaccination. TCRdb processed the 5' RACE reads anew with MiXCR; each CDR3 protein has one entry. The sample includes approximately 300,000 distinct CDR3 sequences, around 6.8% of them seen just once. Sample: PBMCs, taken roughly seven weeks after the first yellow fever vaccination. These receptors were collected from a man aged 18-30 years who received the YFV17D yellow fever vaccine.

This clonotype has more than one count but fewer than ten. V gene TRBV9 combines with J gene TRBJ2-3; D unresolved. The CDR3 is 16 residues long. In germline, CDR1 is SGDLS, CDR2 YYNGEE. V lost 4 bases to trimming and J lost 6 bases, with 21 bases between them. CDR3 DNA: TGTGCCAGCAGCCCTCGACGAGCCCGCGCCATCGATACGCAGTATTTT. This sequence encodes CASSPRRARAIDTQYF. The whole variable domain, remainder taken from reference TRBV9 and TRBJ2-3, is DSGVTQTPKHLITATGQRVTLRCSPRSGDLSVYWYQQSLDQGLQFLIQYYNGEERAKGNILERFSAQQFPDLHSELNLSSLELGDSALYFCASSPRRARAIDTQYFGPGTRLTVL.

The CDR3 sequence is CASSSSTITGAGNTIYF. CDR3 coding DNA: TGTGCCAGCAGCTCGAGCACGATTACAGGGGCTGGAAACACCATATATTTT. The chain employs TRBV7-9 and TRBJ1-3; 7 bases agree with TRBD1. There are 17 residues in the CDR3. In germline, CDR1 is SEHNR, CDR2 FQNEAQ (reference sequence). J lost 2 bases, V lost 4 bases, and 11 bases had no gene match.

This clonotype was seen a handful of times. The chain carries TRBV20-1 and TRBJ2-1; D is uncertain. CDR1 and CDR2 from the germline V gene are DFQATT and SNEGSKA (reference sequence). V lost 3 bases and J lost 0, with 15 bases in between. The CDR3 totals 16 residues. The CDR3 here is CSARIRAATSYNEQFF. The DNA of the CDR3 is TGCAGTGCTAGGATCCGGGCGGCCACCTCCTACAATGAGCAGTTCTTC.

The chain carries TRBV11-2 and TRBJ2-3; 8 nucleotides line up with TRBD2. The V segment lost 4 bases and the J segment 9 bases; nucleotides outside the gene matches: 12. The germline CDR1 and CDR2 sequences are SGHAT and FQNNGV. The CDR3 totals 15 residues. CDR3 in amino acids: CASSSSGGAPETQYF. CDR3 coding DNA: TGTGCCAGCAGCTCGAGCGGGGGAGCCCCTGAAACGCAGTATTTT.

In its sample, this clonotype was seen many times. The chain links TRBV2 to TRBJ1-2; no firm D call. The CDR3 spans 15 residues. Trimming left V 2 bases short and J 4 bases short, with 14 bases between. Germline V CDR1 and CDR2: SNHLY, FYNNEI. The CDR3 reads CASSENFHGGYGYTF. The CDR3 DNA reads TGTGCCAGCAGTGAAAATTTCCACGGTGGCTATGGCTACACCTTC.

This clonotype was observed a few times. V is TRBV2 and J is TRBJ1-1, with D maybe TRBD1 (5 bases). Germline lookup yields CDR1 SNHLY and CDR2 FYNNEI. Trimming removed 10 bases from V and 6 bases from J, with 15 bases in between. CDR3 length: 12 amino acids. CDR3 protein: CATPGQTAEAFF. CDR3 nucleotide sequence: TGTGCCACCCCAGGGCAGACCGCTGAAGCTTTCTTT.

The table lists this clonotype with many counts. The chain's CDR3 is CATGTEHSTDTQYF. The DNA of the CDR3 is TGTGCCACCGGGACAGAGCATAGCACAGATACGCAGTATTTT. The chain joins TRBV24-1 to TRBJ2-3; 7 bases are shared with TRBD1. Germline V gene sequence: CDR1 KGHDR, CDR2 SFDVKD. V lost 9 bases to trimming and J lost 0 bases; unmatched junction nucleotides: 5. This CDR3 contains 14 residues.

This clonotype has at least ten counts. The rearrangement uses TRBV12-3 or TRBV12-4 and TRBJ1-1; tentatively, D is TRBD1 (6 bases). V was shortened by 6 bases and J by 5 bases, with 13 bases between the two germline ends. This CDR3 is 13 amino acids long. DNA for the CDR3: TGTGCCAGCAGAACAGGGTTCGGGACTGAAGCTTTCTTT. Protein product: CASRTGFGTEAFF.

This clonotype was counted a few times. The CDR3 loop reads CASSQPIRTKTGLETQYF. The CDR3 region has the DNA TGCGCCAGCAGCCAGCCCATCCGCACCAAAACAGGGTTAGAGACCCAGTACTTC. The chain employs TRBV4-1 and TRBJ2-5, with D possibly TRBD1 on 6 matching bases. Germline-derived CDR1 and CDR2 are MGHRA and YSYEKL. The CDR3 runs to 18 residues. V was pared by 3 bases and J by 4 bases, with 24 bases between.

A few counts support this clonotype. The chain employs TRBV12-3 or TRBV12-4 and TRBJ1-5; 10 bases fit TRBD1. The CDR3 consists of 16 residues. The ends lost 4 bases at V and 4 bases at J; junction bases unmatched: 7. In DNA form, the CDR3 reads TGTGCCAGCAGTTCATTGACAGGGGGCGTGAATCAGCCCCAGCATTTT. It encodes CASSSLTGGVNQPQHF.

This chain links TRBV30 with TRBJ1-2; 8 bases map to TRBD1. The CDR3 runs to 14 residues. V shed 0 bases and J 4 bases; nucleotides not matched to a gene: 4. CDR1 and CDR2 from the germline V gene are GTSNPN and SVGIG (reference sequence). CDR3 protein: CAWSVMDRVYGYTF. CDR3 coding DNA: TGTGCCTGGAGTGTAATGGACAGGGTCTATGGCTACACCTTC.

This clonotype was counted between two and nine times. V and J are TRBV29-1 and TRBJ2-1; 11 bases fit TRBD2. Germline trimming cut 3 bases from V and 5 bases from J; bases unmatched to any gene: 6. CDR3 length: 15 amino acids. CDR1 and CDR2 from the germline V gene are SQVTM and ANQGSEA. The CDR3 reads CSVDGTSGGHNEQFF. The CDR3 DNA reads TGCAGCGTTGACGGAACTAGCGGGGGTCACAATGAGCAGTTCTTC.

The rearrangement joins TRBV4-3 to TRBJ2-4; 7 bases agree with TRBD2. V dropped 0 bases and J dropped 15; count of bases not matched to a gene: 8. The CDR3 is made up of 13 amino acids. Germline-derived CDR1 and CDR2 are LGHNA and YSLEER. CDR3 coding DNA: TGCGCCAGCAGCCAAGAAAAAGCGGGGAGGCGGTACTTC. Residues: CASSQEKAGRRYF.

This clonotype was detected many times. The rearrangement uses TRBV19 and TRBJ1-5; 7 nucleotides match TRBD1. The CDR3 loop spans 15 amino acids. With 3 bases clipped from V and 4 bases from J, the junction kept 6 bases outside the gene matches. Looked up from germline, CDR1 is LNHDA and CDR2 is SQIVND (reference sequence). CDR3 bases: TGTGCCAGTAGTATCACAGGGGCCAGAAATCAGCCCCAGCATTTT. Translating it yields CASSITGARNQPQHF.

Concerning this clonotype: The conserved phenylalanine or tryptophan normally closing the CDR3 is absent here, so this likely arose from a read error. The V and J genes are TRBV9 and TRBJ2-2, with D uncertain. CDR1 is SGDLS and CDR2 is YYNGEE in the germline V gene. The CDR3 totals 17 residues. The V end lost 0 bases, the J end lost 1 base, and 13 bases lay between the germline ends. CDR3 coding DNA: TGTGCCAGCAGCGTAGAGGGCATCCGCCAGAACACCGGGGAGCTGTTTTCT. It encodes CASSVEGIRQNTGELFS.

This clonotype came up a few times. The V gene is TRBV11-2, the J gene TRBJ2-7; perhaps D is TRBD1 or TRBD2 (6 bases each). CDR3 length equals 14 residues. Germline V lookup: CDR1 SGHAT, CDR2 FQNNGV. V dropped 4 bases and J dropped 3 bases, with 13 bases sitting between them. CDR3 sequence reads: CASSSIEGGYEQYF. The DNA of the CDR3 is TGTGCCAGCAGCTCCATCGAGGGGGGCTACGAGCAGTACTTC.

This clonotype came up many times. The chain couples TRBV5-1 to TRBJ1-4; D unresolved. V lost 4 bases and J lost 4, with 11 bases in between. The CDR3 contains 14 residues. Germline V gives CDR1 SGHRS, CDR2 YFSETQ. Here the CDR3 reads CASSPQAINEKLFF. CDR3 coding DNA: TGCGCCAGCAGCCCGCAGGCTATTAATGAAAAACTGTTTTTT.

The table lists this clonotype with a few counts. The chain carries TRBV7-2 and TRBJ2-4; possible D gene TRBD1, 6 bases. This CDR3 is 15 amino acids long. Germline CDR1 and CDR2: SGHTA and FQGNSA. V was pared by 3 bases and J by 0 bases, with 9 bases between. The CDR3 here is CASSFSGVAKNIQYF. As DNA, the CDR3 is TGTGCCAGCAGCTTCTCAGGGGTAGCCAAAAACATTCAGTACTTC.

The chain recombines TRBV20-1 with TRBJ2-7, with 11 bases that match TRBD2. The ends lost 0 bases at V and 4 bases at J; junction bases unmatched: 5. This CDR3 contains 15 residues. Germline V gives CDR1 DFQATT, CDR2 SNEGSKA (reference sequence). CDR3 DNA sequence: TGCAGTGCTAGAGATCTACTAGCGGGGGAATACGAGCAGTACGTC. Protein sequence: CSARDLLAGEYEQYV.

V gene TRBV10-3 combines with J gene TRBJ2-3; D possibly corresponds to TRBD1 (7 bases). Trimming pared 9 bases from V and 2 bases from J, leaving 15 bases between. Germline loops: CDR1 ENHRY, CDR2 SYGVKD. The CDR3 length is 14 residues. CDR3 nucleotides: TGTGCCATTGACCAGGGGGGCCTCACAGATACGCAGTATTTT. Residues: CAIDQGGLTDTQYF.

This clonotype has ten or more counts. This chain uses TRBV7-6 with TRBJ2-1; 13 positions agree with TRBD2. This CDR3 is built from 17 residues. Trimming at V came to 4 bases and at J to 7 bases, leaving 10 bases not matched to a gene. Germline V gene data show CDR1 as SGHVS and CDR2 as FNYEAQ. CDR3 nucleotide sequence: TGTGCCAGCAGCTCAACGCCGGGACTAGCGGGACGGAATGAGCAGTTCTTC. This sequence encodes CASSSTPGLAGRNEQFF.

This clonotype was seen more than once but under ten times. In DNA form, the CDR3 reads TGTGCCAGCAGCTCCGGGACACTAGCCAAAAACATTCAGTACTTC. This codes for CASSSGTLAKNIQYF. J is TRBJ2-4 and V is TRBV5-5; tentatively, D is TRBD1 (6 bases). Trimming pared 3 bases from V and 0 bases from J, leaving 10 bases between. The CDR3 runs 15 residues. Germline CDR1 reads SGHKS; CDR2 reads YYEKEE (reference sequence).

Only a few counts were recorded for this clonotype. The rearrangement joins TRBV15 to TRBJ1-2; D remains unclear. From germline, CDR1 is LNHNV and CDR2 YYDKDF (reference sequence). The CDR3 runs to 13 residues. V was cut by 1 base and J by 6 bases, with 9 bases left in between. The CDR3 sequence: CATSRGTEDGYTF. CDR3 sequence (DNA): TGTGCCACCAGCAGAGGGACGGAAGATGGCTACACCTTC.

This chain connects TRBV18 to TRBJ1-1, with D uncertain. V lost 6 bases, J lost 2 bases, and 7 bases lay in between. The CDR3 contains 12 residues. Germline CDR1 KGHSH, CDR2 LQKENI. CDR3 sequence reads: CASSDKNTEAFF. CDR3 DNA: TGTGCCAGCTCCGACAAAAACACTGAAGCTTTCTTT. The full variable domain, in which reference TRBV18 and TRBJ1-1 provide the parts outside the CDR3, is NAGVMQNPRHLVRRRGQEARLRCSPMKGHSHVYWYRQLPEEGLKFMVYLQKENIIDESGMPKERFSAEFPKEGPSILRIQQVVRGDSAAYFCASSDKNTEAFFGQGTRLTVV.

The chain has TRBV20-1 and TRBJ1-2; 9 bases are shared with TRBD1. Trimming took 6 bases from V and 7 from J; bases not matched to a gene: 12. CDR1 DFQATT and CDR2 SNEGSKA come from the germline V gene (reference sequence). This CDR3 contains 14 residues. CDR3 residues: CSARRRDRESGYTF. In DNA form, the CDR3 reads TGCAGTGCGCGTCGACGGGACAGGGAAAGTGGCTACACCTTC.